This T cell receptor (beta chain) was sequenced during a study of shared clonotypes between healthy human individuals. Study overall: Each donor's CD8 memory used one plate, CD8 naive two, each CD4 subset three.

This clone was counted a few times. Its antigen is currently unknown. Whole-study findings and limits: When compared with the clonotypes that were shared by all four sorted-subset donors, the non-shared clonotypes turned out to have lower generation probabilities. A handful of donors held about 5.1% of naive CD4 clonotypes in common.

Genomic DNA of each subset was evenly split across several immunoSEQ plates. Some clones are missing from TCRdb's copy, which holds only in-frame ones; the method was immunoSEQ multiplex PCR. Of 600,000 to 700,000 clones in the sample, more than 70% were seen once. The length of the CDR3 is 11 residues. Trimming pared 6 bases from V and 11 bases from J, leaving 16 bases between. Germline loops: CDR1 DFQATT, CDR2 SNEGSKA (reference sequence). Source material: memory CD4+ T cells sorted from blood. Subset reported: CD45RA-negative fraction. J is TRBJ1-2 and V is TRBV20-1, with D possibly being TRBD1 (6 bases). The receptor was isolated from a woman in her thirties in good health. The CDR3 reads CSAQTGLAYTF. DNA of the CDR3: TGCAGTGCCCAAACAGGGCTGGCTTACACCTTC.